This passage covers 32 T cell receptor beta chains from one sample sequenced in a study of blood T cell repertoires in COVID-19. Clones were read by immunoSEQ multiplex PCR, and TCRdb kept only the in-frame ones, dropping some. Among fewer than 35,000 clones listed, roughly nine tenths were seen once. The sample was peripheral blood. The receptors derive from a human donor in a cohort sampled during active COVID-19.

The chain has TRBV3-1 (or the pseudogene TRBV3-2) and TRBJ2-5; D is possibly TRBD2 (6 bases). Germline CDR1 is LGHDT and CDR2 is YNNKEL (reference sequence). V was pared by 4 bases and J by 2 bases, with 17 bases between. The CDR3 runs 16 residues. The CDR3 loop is CASSLRSPGTQETQYF. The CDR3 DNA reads TGTGCCAGCAGCCTAAGATCCCCCGGGACTCAAGAGACCCAGTACTTC.

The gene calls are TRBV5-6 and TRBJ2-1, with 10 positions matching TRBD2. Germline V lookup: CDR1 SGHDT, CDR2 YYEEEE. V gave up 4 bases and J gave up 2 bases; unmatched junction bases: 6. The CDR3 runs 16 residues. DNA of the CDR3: TGTGCCAGCAGCGTCCCGGGACTAGCGCCCTACAATGAGCAGTTCTTC. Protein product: CASSVPGLAPYNEQFF. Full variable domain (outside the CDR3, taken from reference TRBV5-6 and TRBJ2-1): DAGVTQSPTHLIKTRGQQVTLRCSPKSGHDTVSWYQQALGQGPQFIFQYYEEEERQRGNFPDRFSGHQFPNYSSELNVNALLLGDSALYLCASSVPGLAPYNEQFFGPGTRLTVL.

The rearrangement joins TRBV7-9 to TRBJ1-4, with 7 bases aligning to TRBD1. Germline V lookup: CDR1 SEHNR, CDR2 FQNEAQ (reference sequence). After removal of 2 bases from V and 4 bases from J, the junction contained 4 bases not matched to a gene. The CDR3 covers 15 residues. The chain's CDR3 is CASSLTGAFNEKLFF. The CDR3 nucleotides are TGTGCCAGCAGCTTAACAGGGGCTTTTAATGAAAAACTGTTTTTT.

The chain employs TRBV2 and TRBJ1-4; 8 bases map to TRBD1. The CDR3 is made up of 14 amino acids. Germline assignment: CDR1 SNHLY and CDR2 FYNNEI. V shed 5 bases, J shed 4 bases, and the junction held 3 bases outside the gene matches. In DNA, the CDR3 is TGTGCCAGCAGTCTAGGACAGGGTAATGAAAAACTGTTTTTT. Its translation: CASSLGQGNEKLFF.

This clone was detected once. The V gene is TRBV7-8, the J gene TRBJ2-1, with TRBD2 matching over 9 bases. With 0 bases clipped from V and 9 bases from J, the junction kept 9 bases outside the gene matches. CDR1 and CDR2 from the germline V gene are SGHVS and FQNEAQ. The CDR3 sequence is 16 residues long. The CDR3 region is CASSLARAGGKGEQFF. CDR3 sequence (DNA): TGTGCCAGCAGCTTAGCGCGGGCGGGAGGGAAAGGTGAGCAGTTCTTC.

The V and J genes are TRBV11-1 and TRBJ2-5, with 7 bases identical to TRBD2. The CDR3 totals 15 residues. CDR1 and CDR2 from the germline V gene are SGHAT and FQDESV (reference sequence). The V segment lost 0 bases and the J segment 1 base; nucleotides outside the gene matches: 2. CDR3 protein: CASSLAGLLQETQYF. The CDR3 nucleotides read TGTGCCAGCAGCTTAGCGGGACTACTCCAAGAGACCCAGTACTTC.

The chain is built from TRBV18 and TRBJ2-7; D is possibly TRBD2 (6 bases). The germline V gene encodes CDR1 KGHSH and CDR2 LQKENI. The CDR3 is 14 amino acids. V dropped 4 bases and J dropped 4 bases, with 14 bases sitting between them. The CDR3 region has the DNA TGTGCCAGCTCACTCTCGGGACTGGGATACGAGCAGTACTTC. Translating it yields CASSLSGLGYEQYF.

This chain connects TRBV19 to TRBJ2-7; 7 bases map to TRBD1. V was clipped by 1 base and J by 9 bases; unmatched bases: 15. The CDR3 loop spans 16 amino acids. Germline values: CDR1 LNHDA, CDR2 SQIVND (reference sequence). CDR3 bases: TGTGCCAGTAGTATAGGAACCGGGACAGCGCCTGTTGGGCAGTACTTC. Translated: CASSIGTGTAPVGQYF. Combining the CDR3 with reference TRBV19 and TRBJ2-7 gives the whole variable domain DGGITQSPKYLFRKEGQNVTLSCEQNLNHDAMYWYRQDPGQGLRLIYYSQIVNDFQKGDIAEGYSVSREKKESFPLTVTSAQKNPTAFYLCASSIGTGTAPVGQYFGPGTRLTVT.

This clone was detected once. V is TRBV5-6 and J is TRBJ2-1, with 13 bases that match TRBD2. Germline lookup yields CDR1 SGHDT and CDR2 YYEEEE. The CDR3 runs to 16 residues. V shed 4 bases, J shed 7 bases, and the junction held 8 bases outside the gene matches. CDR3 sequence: CASSRGLAGVSNEQFF. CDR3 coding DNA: TGTGCCAGCAGCCGCGGACTAGCGGGAGTCAGTAATGAGCAGTTCTTC.

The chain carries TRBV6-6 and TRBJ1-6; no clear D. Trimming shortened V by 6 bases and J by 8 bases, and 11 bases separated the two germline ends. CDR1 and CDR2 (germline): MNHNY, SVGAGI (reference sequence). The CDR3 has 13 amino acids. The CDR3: CASRPTADSPLHF. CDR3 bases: TGTGCCAGCAGGCCCACTGCCGATTCACCCCTCCACTTT.

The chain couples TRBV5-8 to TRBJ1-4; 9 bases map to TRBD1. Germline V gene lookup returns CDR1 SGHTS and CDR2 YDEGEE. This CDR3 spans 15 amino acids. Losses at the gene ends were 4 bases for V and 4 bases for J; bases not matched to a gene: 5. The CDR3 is CASSPTGGVNEKLFF. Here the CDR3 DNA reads TGTGCCAGCAGCCCGACAGGGGGAGTTAATGAAAAACTGTTTTTT. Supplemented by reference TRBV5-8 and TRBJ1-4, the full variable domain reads EAGVTQSPTHLIKTRGQQATLRCSPISGHTSVYWYQQALGLGLQFLLWYDEGEERNRGNFPPRFSGRQFPNYSSELNVNALELEDSALYLCASSPTGGVNEKLFFGSGTQLSVL.

The CDR3, as DNA: TGTGCCACCAGTGACCCCTTTCAAGAGACCCAGTACTTC. Translating gives CATSDPFQETQYF. This chain links TRBV24-1 with TRBJ2-5; D remains ambiguous. In germline, CDR1 is KGHDR, CDR2 SFDVKD. This CDR3 comprises 13 residues. Trimming left V 4 bases short and J 2 bases short, with 7 bases between.

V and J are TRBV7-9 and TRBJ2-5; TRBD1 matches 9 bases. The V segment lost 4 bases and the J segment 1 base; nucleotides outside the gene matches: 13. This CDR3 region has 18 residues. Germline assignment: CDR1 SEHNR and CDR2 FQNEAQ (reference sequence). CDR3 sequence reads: CASSSGTGYPPSQETQYF. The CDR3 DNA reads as TGTGCCAGCAGCTCCGGGACAGGGTACCCTCCTTCCCAAGAGACCCAGTACTTC.

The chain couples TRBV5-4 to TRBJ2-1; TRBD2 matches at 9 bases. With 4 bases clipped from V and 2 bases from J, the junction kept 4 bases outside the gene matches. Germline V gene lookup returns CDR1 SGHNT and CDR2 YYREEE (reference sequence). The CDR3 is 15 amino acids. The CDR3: CASSAGLATYNEQFF. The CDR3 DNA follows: TGTGCCAGCAGCGCCGGACTAGCGACCTACAATGAGCAGTTCTTC.

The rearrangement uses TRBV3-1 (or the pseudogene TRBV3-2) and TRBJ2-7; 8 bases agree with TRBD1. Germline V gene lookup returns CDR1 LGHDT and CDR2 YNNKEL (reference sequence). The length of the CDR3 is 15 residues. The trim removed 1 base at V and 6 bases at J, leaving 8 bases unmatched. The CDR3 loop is CASSQGTGFIAEQYF. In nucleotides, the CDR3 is TGTGCCAGCAGCCAAGGGACAGGGTTCATCGCCGAGCAGTACTTC.

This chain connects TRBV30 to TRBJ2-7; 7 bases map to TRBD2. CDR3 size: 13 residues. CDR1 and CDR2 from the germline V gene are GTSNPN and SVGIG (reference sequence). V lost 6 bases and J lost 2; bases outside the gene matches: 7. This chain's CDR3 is CACYGRGTYEQYF. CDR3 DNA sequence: TGTGCCTGCTATGGGAGGGGAACCTACGAGCAGTACTTC. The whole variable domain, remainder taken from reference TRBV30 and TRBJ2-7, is SQTIHQWPATLVQPVGSPLSLECTVEGTSNPNLYWYRQAAGRGLQLLFYSVGIGQISSEVPQNLSASRPQDRQFILSSKKLLLSDSGFYLCACYGRGTYEQYFGPGTRLTVT.

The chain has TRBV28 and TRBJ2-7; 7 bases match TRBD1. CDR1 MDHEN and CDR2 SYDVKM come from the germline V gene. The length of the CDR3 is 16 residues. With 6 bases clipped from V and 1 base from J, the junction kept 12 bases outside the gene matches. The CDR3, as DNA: TGTGCCAGCAGGCCCCTCCGGGACAGTTCTTCCTACGAGCAGTACTTC. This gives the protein CASRPLRDSSSYEQYF.

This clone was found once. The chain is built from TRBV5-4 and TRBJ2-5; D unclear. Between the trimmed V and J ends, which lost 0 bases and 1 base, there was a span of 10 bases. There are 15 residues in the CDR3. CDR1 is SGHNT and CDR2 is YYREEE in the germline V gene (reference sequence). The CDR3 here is CASSLVTALQETQYF. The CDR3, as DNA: TGTGCCAGCAGCTTGGTTACAGCACTCCAAGAGACCCAGTACTTC.

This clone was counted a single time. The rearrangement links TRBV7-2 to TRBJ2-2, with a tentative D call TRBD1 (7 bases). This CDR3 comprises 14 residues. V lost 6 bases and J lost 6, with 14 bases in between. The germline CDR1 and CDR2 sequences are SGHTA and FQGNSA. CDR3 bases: TGTGCCAGCAGATCCAGGGGGGCAGCCGGGGAGCTGTTTTTT. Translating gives CASRSRGAAGELFF.

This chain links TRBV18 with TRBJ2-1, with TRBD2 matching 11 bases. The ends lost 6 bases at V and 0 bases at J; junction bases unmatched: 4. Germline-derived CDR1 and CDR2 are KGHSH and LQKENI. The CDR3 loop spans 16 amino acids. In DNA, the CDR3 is TGTGCCAGCTCCCCTACTAGCGGGAGCTCCTACAATGAGCAGTTCTTC. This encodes CASSPTSGSSYNEQFF.

CDR3 nucleotides: TGCGCCAGCAGCTCCGGGGAGGGTCCTAACTATGGCTACACCTTC. Residues: CASSSGEGPNYGYTF. This chain uses TRBV5-1 with TRBJ1-2; D unresolved. The CDR3 totals 15 residues. V gave up 3 bases and J gave up 0 bases, with 12 bases separating them. Germline V gene sequence: CDR1 SGHRS, CDR2 YFSETQ.

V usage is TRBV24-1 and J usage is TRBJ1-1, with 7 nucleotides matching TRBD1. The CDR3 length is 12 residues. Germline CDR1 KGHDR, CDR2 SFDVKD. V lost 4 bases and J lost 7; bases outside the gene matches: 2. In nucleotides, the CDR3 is TGTGCCACCAGTGACAGGGGGTTTGAAGCTTTCTTT. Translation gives CATSDRGFEAFF.

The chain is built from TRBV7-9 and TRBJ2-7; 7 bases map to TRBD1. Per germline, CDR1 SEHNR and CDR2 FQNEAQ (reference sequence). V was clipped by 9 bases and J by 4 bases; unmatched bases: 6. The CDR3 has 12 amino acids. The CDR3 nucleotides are TGTGCCAGACAGGGGCCGCGATACGAGCAGTACTTC. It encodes CARQGPRYEQYF.

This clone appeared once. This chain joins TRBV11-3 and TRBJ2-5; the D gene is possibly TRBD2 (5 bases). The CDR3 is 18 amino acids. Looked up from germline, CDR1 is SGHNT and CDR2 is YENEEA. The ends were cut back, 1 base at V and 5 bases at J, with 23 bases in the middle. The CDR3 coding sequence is TGTGCCAGCAGCTTAGGAGGATTGGGCTCAGAGGGAAGTGAGACCCAGTACTTC. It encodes CASSLGGLGSEGSETQYF.

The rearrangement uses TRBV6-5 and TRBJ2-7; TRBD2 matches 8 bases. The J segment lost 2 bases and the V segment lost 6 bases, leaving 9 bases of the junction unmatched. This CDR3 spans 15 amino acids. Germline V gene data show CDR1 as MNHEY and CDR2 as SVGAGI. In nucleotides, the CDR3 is TGTGCCAGCAGCCGTCGGGGGGGGGTCGCCTACGAGCAGTACTTC. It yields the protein CASSRRGGVAYEQYF.

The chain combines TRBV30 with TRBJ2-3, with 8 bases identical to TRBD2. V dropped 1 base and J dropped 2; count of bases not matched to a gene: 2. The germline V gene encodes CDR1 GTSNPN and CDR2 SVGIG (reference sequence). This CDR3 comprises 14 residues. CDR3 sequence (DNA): TGTGCCTGGAGTGAACTAGCGGACACAGATACGCAGTATTTT. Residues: CAWSELADTDTQYF. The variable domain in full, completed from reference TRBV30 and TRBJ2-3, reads SQTIHQWPATLVQPVGSPLSLECTVEGTSNPNLYWYRQAAGRGLQLLFYSVGIGQISSEVPQNLSASRPQDRQFILSSKKLLLSDSGFYLCAWSELADTDTQYFGPGTRLTVL.

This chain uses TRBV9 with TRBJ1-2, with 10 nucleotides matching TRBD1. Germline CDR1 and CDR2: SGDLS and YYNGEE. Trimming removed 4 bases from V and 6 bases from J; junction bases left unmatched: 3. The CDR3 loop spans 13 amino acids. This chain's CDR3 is CASSLGTGDGYTF. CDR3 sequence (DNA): TGTGCCAGCAGCCTTGGGACAGGGGATGGCTACACCTTC.

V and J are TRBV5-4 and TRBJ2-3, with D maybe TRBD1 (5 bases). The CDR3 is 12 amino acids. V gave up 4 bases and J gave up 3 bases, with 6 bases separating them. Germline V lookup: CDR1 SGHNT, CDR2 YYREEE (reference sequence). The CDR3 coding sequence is TGTGCCAGCAGCGGGGCGACAGATACGCAGTATTTT. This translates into CASSGATDTQYF.

DNA of the CDR3: TGTGCCAGCAGCGTAGAACCGGGAGAACCCCCCTACGAGCAGTACTTC. This codes for CASSVEPGEPPYEQYF. The J gene is TRBJ2-7, the V gene TRBV9; maybe TRBD2 (6 bases). The length of the CDR3 is 16 residues. Trimming stripped 0 bases from V and 2 bases from J, with 15 bases between. From germline, CDR1 is SGDLS and CDR2 YYNGEE.

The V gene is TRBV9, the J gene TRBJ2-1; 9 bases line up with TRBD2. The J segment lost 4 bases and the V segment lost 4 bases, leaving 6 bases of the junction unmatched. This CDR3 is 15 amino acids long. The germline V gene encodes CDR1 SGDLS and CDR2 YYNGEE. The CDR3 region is CASSLSGRVYNEQFF. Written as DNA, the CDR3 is TGTGCCAGCAGCCTTAGCGGGAGAGTATACAATGAGCAGTTCTTC.

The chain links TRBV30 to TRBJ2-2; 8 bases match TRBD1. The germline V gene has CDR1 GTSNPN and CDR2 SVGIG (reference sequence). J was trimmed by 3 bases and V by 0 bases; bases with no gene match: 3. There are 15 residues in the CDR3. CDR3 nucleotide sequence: TGTGCCTGGAGTGTACTGGGACAGGACACCGGGGAGCTGTTTTTT. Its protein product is CAWSVLGQDTGELFF.

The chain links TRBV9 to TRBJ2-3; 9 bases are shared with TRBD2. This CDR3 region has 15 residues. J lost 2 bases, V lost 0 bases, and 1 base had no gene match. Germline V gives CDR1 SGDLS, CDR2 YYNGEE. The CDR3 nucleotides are TGTGCCAGCAGCGTAGGGGGACTAGCCACAGATACGCAGTATTTT. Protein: CASSVGGLATDTQYF.